Listed below are T cell receptor beta chains from one sample, sequenced in a study of T-cell reconstitution after alpha-beta-depleted transplantation in children. TCRdb reprocessed the PCR reads via MiXCR and lists one record per CDR3 protein. The top ten clones hold around 28% of a sample with under 450,000 distinct CDR3 sequences, roughly 15% of them seen once. The sequenced sample was PBMCs, mostly from graft donor cells, obtained 360 days after TCRalphabeta/CD19-depleted stem cell transplant. These receptors came from a boy less than two years old who had a stem cell transplant for Wiskott-Aldrich syndrome, so the T cells may come from the graft donor. CDR3s include the opening cysteine and the closing phenylalanine or tryptophan. Fields, in order: V gene, D gene, clone size, J gene, CDR3 protein, CDR3 DNA. D genes are given only for firm matches. Not every row has a clone size; where given, it reads once, few, many or a size class.

>TRBV20-1|TRBD2|NA|TRBJ2-1
CSATSGGDYNEQFF
TGCAGTGCCACGAGCGGGGGGGATTACAATGAGCAGTTCTTC
>TRBV12-3/TRBV12-4|TRBD1|few|TRBJ1-5
CASKPAGGMVAQHF
TGTGCCAGCAAACCCGCAGGGGGCATGGTGGCCCAGCATTTT
>TRBV28|NA|few|TRBJ2-3
CASSWSGFGTDTQYF
TGTGCCAGCAGTTGGAGTGGGTTCGGCACAGATACGCAGTATTTT
>TRBV7-2|NA|few|TRBJ2-1
CASSLITSLKGSEQFF
TGTGCCAGCAGCTTAATTACTAGCTTGAAAGGTAGTGAGCAGTTCTTC
>TRBV12-3/TRBV12-4|NA|few|TRBJ2-7
CASSSRTSSSYEQYF
TGTGCCAGCAGTTCGAGGACGTCGAGCTCCTACGAGCAGTACTTC
>TRBV7-9|NA|NA|TRBJ2-3
CASSLISPNPSTDTQYF
TGTGCCAGCAGCTTAATCTCGCCCAACCCTAGCACAGATACGCAGTATTTT
>TRBV25-1|NA|NA|TRBJ2-5
CASSSPGSLGETQYF
TGTGCCAGCAGTTCTCCCGGCTCATTAGGGGAGACCCAGTACTTC
>TRBV20-1|TRBD2|few|TRBJ2-7
CSYFPGLAGWQYF
TGCAGTTATTTCCCGGGACTAGCGGGGTGGCAGTACTTC
>TRBV6-1|TRBD1|NA|TRBJ1-2
CASSPSEGAVYGYTF
TGTGCCAGCAGCCCCAGTGAGGGGGCAGTCTATGGCTACACCTTC
>TRBV20-1|NA|few|TRBJ2-2
CSARGGNYLGELFF
TGCAGTGCTAGAGGTGGGAACTACCTCGGGGAGCTGTTTTTT
>TRBV10-3|NA|many|TRBJ2-3
CATGGITDTQYF
TGTGCCACCGGGGGTATCACAGATACGCAGTATTTT
>TRBV5-1|NA|NA|TRBJ1-5
CASSLGQVHNQPQHF
TGCGCCAGCAGCTTGGGGCAGGTACATAATCAGCCCCAGCATTTT
>TRBV7-9|NA|NA|TRBJ2-7
CASSEDPYEQYF
TGTGCCAGCAGCGAGGACCCCTACGAGCAGTACTTC
>TRBV24-1|TRBD1|NA|TRBJ2-5
CATSDGAGGMETQYF
TGTGCCACCAGTGATGGGGCAGGGGGCATGGAGACCCAGTACTTC
>TRBV18|NA|few|TRBJ1-5
CASSPGLKEPQHF
TGTGCCAGCTCACCGGGACTCAAAGAGCCCCAGCATTTT
>TRBV20-1|TRBD1|few|TRBJ2-1
CSALKRDRGYNEQFF
TGCAGTGCACTTAAGCGGGACAGGGGATACAATGAGCAGTTCTTC
>TRBV7-2|TRBD1|few|TRBJ2-1
CASSRTGTGVDNEQFF
TGTGCCAGCAGTCGCACCGGGACAGGGGTGGACAATGAGCAGTTCTTC